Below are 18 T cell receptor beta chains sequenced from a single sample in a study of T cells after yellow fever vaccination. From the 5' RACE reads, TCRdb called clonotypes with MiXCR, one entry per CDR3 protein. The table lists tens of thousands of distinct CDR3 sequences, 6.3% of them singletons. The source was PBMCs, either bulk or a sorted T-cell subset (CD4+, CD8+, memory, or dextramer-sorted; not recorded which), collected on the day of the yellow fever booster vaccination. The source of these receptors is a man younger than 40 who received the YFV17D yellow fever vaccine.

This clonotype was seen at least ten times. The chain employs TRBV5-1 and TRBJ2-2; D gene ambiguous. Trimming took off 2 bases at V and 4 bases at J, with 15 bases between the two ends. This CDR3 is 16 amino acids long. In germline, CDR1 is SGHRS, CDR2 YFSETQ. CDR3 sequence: CASSFGPMESTGELFF. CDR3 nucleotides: TGCGCCAGCAGCTTTGGCCCGATGGAGTCCACCGGGGAGCTGTTTTTT.

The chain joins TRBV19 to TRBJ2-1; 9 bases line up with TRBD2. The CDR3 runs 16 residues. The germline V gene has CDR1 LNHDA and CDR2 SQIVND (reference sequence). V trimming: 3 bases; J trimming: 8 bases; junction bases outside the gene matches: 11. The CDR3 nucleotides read TGTGCCAGTAGTATTAGGGCGGGAGGGGGGCCCGATGAGCAGTTCTTC. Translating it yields CASSIRAGGGPDEQFF.

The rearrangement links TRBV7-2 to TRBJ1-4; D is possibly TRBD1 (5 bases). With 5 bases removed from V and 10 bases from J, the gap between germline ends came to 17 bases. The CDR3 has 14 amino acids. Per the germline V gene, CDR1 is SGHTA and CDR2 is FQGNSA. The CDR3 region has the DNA TGTGCCAGCAGCGCTGGGGGTGGGTTAGGAAAACTGTTTTTT. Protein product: CASSAGGGLGKLFF. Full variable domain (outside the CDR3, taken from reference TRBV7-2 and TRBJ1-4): GAGVSQSPSNKVTEKGKDVELRCDPISGHTALYWYRQSLGQGLEFLIYFQGNSAPDKSGLPSDRFSAERTGGSVSTLTIQRTQQEDSAVYLCASSAGGGLGKLFFGSGTQLSVL.

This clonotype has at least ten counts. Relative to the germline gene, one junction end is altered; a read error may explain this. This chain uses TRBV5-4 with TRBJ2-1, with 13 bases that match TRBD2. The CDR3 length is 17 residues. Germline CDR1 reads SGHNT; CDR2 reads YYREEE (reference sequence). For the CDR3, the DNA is TGTGCCAGCAGCCAGCTACTAGCGGGAGGGACCTACAATGAACAGTTCTTC. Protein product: CASSQLLAGGTYNEQFF.

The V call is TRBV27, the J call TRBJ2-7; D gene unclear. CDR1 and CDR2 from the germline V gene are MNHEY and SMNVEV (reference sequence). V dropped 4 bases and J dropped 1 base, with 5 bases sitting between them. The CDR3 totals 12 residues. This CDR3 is CASSSSSYEQYF. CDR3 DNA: TGTGCCAGCAGTTCCAGTTCCTACGAGCAGTACTTC.

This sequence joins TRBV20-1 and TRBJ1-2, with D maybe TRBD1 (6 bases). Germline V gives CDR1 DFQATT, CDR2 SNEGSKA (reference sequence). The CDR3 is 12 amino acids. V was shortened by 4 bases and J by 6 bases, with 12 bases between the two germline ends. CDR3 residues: CSAKQGNHGYTF. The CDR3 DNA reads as TGCAGTGCTAAACAGGGAAACCATGGCTACACCTTC.

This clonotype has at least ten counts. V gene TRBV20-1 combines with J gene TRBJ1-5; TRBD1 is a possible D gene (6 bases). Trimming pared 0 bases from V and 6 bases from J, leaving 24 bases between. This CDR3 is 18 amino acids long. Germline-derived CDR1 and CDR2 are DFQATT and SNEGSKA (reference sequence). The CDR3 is CSARDSQGRGRFVQPQHF. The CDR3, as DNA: TGCAGTGCTAGAGACTCCCAAGGGAGGGGGAGGTTCGTTCAGCCCCAGCATTTT.

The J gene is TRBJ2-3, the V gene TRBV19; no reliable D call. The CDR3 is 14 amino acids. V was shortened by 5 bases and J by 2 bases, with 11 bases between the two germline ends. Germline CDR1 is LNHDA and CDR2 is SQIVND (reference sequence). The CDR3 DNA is TGTGCCAGTAGTTGGCGTGTCCACACAGATACGCAGTATTTT. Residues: CASSWRVHTDTQYF.

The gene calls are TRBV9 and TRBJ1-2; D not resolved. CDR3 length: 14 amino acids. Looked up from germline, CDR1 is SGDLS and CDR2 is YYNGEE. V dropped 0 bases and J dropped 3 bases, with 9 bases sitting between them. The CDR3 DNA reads TGTGCCAGCAGCGTAGATAGGGAAGACTATGGCTACACCTTC. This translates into CASSVDREDYGYTF.

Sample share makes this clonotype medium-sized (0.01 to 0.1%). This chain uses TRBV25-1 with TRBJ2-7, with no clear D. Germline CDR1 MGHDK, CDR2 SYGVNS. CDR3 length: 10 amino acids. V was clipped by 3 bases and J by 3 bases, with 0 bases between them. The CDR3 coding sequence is TGTGCCAGCAGTGACTACGAGCAGTACTTC. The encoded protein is CASSDYEQYF.

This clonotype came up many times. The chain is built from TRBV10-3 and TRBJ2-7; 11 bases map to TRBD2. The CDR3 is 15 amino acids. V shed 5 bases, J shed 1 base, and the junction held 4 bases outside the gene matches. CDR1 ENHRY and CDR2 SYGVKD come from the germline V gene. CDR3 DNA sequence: TGTGCCATCAGTTCGCCTAGCGGGGGGTCCTACGAGCAGTACTTC. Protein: CAISSPSGGSYEQYF.

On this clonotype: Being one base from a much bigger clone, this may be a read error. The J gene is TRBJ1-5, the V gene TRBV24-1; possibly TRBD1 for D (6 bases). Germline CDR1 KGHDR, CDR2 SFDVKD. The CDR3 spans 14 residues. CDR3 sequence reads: CATSGDNYNQHQHF. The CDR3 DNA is TGTGCCACCAGTGGGGACAACTACAATCAGCACCAGCATTTT.

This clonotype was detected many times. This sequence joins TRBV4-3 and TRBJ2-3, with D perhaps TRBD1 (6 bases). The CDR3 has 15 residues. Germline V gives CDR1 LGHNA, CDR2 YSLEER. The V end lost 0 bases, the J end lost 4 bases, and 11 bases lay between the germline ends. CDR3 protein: CASSQDDRRSDTQYF. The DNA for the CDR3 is TGCGCCAGCAGCCAAGATGACAGGCGATCAGATACGCAGTATTTT.

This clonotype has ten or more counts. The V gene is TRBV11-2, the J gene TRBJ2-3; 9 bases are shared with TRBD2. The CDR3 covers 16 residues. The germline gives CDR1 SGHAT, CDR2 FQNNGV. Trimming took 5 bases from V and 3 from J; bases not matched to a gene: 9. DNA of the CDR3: TGTGCCAGCAGCACCCGGACTAGCGTAGGAACAGATACGCAGTATTTT. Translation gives CASSTRTSVGTDTQYF. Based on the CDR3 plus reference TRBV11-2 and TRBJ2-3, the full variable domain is EAGVAQSPRYKIIEKRQSVAFWCNPISGHATLYWYQQILGQGPKLLIQFQNNGVVDDSQLPKDRFSAERLKGVDSTLKIQPAKLEDSAVYLCASSTRTSVGTDTQYFGPGTRLTVL.

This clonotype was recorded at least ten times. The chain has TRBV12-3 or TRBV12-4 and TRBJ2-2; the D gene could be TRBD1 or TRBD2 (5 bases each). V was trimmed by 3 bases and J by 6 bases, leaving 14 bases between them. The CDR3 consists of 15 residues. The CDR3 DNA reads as TGTGCCAGCAGTTTTGTCCGGGGCGACTCCGGGGAGCTGTTTTTT. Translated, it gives CASSFVRGDSGELFF.

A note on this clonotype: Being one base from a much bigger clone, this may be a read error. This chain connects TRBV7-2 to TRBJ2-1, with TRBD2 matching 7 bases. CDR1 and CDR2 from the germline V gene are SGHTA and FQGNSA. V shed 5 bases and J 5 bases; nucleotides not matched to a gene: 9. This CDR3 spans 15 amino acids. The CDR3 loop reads CASSISASGHNEQFF. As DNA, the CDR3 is TGTGCCAGCAGCATCTCGGCTAGCGGACACAATGAGCAGTTCTTC.

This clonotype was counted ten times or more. In nucleotides, the CDR3 is TGTGCCAGCAGCCCGAGGGAGGGGGAGACCCAGTACTTC. Translation gives CASSPREGETQYF. V and J are TRBV27 and TRBJ2-5; the match to TRBD2 covers 7 bases. This CDR3 is 13 amino acids long. Germline-derived CDR1 and CDR2 are MNHEY and SMNVEV (reference sequence). The V gene end was trimmed by 6 bases and the J gene end by 5 bases; junction bases not matched to a gene: 6.

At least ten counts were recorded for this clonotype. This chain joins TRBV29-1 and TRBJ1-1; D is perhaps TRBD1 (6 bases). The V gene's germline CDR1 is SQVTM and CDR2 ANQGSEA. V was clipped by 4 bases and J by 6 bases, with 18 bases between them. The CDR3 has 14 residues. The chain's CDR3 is CSVATGQRFAEAFF. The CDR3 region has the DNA TGCAGCGTTGCTACAGGGCAACGGTTCGCTGAAGCTTTCTTT.